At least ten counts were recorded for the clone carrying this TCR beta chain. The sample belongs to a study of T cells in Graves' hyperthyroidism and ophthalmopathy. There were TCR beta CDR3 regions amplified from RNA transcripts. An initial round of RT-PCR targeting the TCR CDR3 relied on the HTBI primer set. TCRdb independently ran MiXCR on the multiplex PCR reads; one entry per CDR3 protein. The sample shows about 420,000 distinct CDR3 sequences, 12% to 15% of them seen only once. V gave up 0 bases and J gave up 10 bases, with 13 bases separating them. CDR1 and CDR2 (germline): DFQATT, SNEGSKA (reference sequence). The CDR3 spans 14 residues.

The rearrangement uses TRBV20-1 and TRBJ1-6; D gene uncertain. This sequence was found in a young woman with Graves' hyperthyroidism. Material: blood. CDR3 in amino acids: CSAREWRNDSPLHF. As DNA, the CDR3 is TGCAGTGCTAGAGAATGGAGGAACGACTCACCCCTCCACTTT.